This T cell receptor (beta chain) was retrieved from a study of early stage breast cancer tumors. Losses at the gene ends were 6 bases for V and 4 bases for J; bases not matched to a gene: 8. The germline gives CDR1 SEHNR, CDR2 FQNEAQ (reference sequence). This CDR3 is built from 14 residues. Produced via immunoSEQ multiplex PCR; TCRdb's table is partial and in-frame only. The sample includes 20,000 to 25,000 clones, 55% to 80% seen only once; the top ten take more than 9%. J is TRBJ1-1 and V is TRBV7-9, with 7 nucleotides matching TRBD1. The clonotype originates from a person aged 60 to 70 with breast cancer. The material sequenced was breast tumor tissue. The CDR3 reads CASRYTGVGTEAFF. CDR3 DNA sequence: TGTGCCAGCAGATATACAGGGGTGGGCACTGAAGCTTTCTTT.